Presented here are 17 T cell receptor beta chains from one specimen sequenced in a study of early T cells in non-severe SARS-CoV-2 infection. A single record per CDR3 protein comes from TCRdb applying MiXCR to the 5' RACE reads. This sample has approximately 100,000 distinct CDR3 sequences, with about 15% found just once. Sequenced sample: whole blood. All receptors derive from an adult who was a healthcare worker with PCR-confirmed SARS-CoV-2 infection or an uninfected control (not recorded which).

Only a few counts were recorded for this clonotype. The gene calls are TRBV28 and TRBJ2-1; D is tentatively TRBD1 or TRBD2 (6 bases each). This CDR3 is built from 15 residues. The V gene lost 5 bases and the J gene lost 4 bases, with 15 bases spanning the gap. The V gene's germline CDR1 is MDHEN and CDR2 SYDVKM. DNA of the CDR3: TGTGCCAGCAGTCCTAGGGGGGACCAGTACAATGAGCAGTTCTTC. Its translation: CASSPRGDQYNEQFF.

This clonotype was recorded a few times. The J gene is TRBJ2-2, the V gene TRBV9; D is uncertain. From germline, CDR1 is SGDLS and CDR2 YYNGEE. Trimming removed 1 base at V and 1 base at J, with 8 bases between. The CDR3 spans 15 residues. This CDR3 is CASSVKAGNTGELFF. CDR3 coding DNA: TGTGCCAGCAGCGTAAAAGCTGGGAACACCGGGGAGCTGTTTTTT.

This clonotype was seen repeatedly, ten times or more. The junction departs from the called germline gene at one end, perhaps through a read error. The chain recombines TRBV11-2 with TRBJ2-7; tentative D call: TRBD2 (5 bases). CDR3 length: 14 residues. The germline V gene has CDR1 SGHAT and CDR2 FQNNGV. The CDR3 region has the DNA TGTGCCAGCAGGGACTCGAGGTTTGCCTACGAGCAGCACTTC. This encodes CASRDSRFAYEQHF.

The V gene is TRBV7-2, the J gene TRBJ2-3, with D perhaps TRBD1 (8 bases). The V end was cut by 5 bases, the J end by 6 bases, with 21 bases between. The CDR3 consists of 16 residues. Germline V gene data show CDR1 as SGHTA and CDR2 as FQGNSA. The CDR3 nucleotides read TGTGCCAGCAGCCCCCCAGGGGGCGGGGGCGCGGATACGCAGTATTTT. It translates to CASSPPGGGGADTQYF.

This rearrangement joins TRBV7-2 to TRBJ1-5, with D maybe TRBD1 (6 bases). Germline-derived CDR1 and CDR2 are SGHTA and FQGNSA. The CDR3 totals 15 residues. Deletions cut 1 base from V and 5 bases from J, with 12 bases between. The CDR3 nucleotides read TGTGCCAGCAGCTTAGTAGCTGGGGGCGATCAGCCCCAGCATTTT. It encodes CASSLVAGGDQPQHF.

This chain links TRBV6-1 with TRBJ2-2, with 7 bases fitting TRBD1. The V and J ends lost 2 bases and 7 bases, in that order; junction bases with no gene match: 4. Germline lookup yields CDR1 MNHNS and CDR2 SASEGT. The CDR3 runs 14 residues. Written as DNA, the CDR3 is TGTGCCAGCAGTGAAACAGGGGAACACGGGGAGCTGTTTTTT. Protein sequence: CASSETGEHGELFF.

This clonotype was counted only a few times. The chain links TRBV6-5 to TRBJ2-4; no definite D call. The germline gives CDR1 MNHEY, CDR2 SVGAGI. V lost 2 bases and J lost 0, with 14 bases in between. The CDR3 runs to 17 residues. The CDR3 nucleotides read TGTGCCAGCAGTTACGGCCCGGGTAACCTAGCCAAAAACATTCAGTACTTC. Its protein product is CASSYGPGNLAKNIQYF.

J is TRBJ1-2 and V is TRBV4-3; the D gene is possibly TRBD1 (6 bases). The CDR3 loop spans 15 amino acids. Germline lookup yields CDR1 LGHNA and CDR2 YSLEER. Trimming removed 1 base at V and 4 bases at J, with 13 bases between. The CDR3 coding sequence is TGCGCCAGCAGCCAAGTTGGGGGGCTGACCTATGGCTACACCTTC. This gives the protein CASSQVGGLTYGYTF.

This clonotype was seen a handful of times. The chain employs TRBV11-2 and TRBJ2-7; 7 bases line up with TRBD2. The CDR3 is 15 amino acids. The germline V gene encodes CDR1 SGHAT and CDR2 FQNNGV. With V trimmed by 1 base and J by 2 bases, 5 bases remained unmatched. CDR3 DNA sequence: TGTGCCAGCAGCTTAGGGACGGCGGGAGCCTACGAGCAGTACTTC. As protein: CASSLGTAGAYEQYF.

This clonotype was found a few times. CDR3 loop: CASSQWWAYQETQYF. The CDR3 coding sequence is TGCGCCAGCAGCCAATGGTGGGCATATCAAGAGACCCAGTACTTC. The chain joins TRBV4-1 to TRBJ2-5; no firm D call. CDR1 is MGHRA and CDR2 is YSYEKL in the germline V gene. The CDR3 contains 15 residues. Trimming cost V 2 bases and J 2 bases, with 12 bases left between them.

This clonotype was picked up a small number of times. The chain uses TRBV11-2 and TRBJ1-1; D gene unclear. The length of the CDR3 is 13 residues. Trimming left V 0 bases short and J 11 bases short, with 13 bases between. Germline-derived CDR1 and CDR2 are SGHAT and FQNNGV. The CDR3 reads CASSLEARVGAFF. The CDR3, as DNA: TGTGCCAGCAGCTTAGAGGCGCGGGTGGGCGCTTTCTTT.

This clonotype was detected many times. The chain links TRBV29-1 to TRBJ1-1; D is undetermined. The CDR3 is 13 amino acids. Deletions cut 4 bases from V and 0 bases from J, with 9 bases between. CDR1 and CDR2 from the germline V gene are SQVTM and ANQGSEA. CDR3 in amino acids: CSVADGMNTEAFF. CDR3 coding DNA: TGCAGCGTTGCGGACGGAATGAACACTGAAGCTTTCTTT.

The chain recombines TRBV2 with TRBJ1-6, with 8 bases fitting TRBD1. In germline, CDR1 is SNHLY, CDR2 FYNNEI. V was pared by 6 bases and J by 9 bases, with 7 bases of the junction left unmatched. There are 14 residues in the CDR3. The CDR3 DNA sequence: TGTGCCAGCAGACCAGACAGGGGATTTTCACCCCTCCACTTT. It is translated as CASRPDRGFSPLHF. The full variable domain, in which reference TRBV2 and TRBJ1-6 provide the parts outside the CDR3, is EPEVTQTPSHQVTQMGQEVILRCVPISNHLYFYWYRQILGQKVEFLVSFYNNEISEKSEIFDDQFSVERPDGSNFTLKIRSTKLEDSAMYFCASRPDRGFSPLHFGNGTRLTVT.

The rearrangement joins TRBV3-1 to TRBJ1-2, with D hard to call. V was trimmed by 4 bases and J by 4 bases, leaving 10 bases between them. Germline V CDR1 and CDR2: LGHDT, YNNKEL (reference sequence). This CDR3 spans 13 amino acids. In nucleotides, the CDR3 is TGTGCCAGCAGCCTCGGCCCGGGCTATGGCTACACCTTC. It is translated as CASSLGPGYGYTF. The full variable domain, completed using reference TRBV3-1 and TRBJ1-2, is DTAVSQTPKYLVTQMGNDKSIKCEQNLGHDTMYWYKQDSKKFLKIMFSYNNKELIINETVPNRFSPKSPDKAHLNLHINSLELGDSAVYFCASSLGPGYGYTFGSGTRLTVV.

J is TRBJ1-2 and V is TRBV6-5; D perhaps matches TRBD1 (5 bases). Germline lookup yields CDR1 MNHEY and CDR2 SVGAGI. The CDR3 covers 20 residues. Trimming shortened V by 6 bases and J by 1 base, and 30 bases separated the two germline ends. CDR3 loop: CASRTADIGPTVVRNYGYTF. The DNA for the CDR3 is TGTGCCAGCAGGACAGCAGATATAGGGCCAACCGTAGTACGTAACTATGGCTACACCTTC.

In its sample, this clonotype was seen many times. This chain connects TRBV20-1 to TRBJ2-3; unclear D gene. Trimming removed 4 bases at V and 1 base at J, with 15 bases between. Germline V gene data show CDR1 as DFQATT and CDR2 as SNEGSKA (reference sequence). The CDR3 sequence is 15 residues long. This chain's CDR3 is CSAMILSSGTDTQYF. In DNA form, the CDR3 reads TGCAGTGCTATGATACTGTCCTCGGGCACAGATACGCAGTATTTT.

DNA of the CDR3: TGCGCCAGCAGCTTGGGGACGGCCAAACAGGGGCAGTTCTTC. This encodes CASSLGTAKQGQFF. The J gene is TRBJ2-1, the V gene TRBV5-1; weak D call: TRBD1 (6 bases). Germline CDR1 SGHRS, CDR2 YFSETQ. This CDR3 has 14 amino acids. V was shortened by 0 bases and J by 12 bases, with 16 bases between the two germline ends.